This T cell receptor (beta chain) was identified during a study of T cells in Graves' hyperthyroidism and ophthalmopathy. Study conclusions and caveats: Expanded thyroid clonotypes (above 0.001) were mostly also found in blood.

RNA transcripts served as the template for amplifying TCR beta CDR3 regions. Researchers ran a first-round RT-PCR on the TCR CDR3 using the HTBI primer set. A single record per CDR3 protein comes from TCRdb applying MiXCR to the multiplex PCR reads. The table has almost 500,000 distinct CDR3 sequences, approximately 22% seen once; the top ten hold approximately 49%. Concerning this clonotype itself: The antigen is undetermined.

CDR1 and CDR2 from the germline V gene are SEHNR and FQNEAQ (reference sequence). Deletions cut 3 bases from V and 4 bases from J, with 9 bases between. The CDR3 contains 13 residues. Not enrolled were patients with uncontrolled infection, other autoimmune disease, pregnancy or lactation. Thyroid ultrasound and orbital computed tomography, with clinical symptoms and serum thyroxine and TRAb, informed diagnoses. The PBMCs were sourced from fresh peripheral blood (10 ml). The chain is built from TRBV7-9 and TRBJ1-2; tentatively, D is TRBD1 (5 bases). The source of this sequence is a woman aged 70-85 years with Graves' ophthalmopathy. The sample was blood. The CDR3 loop is CASSFDSVYGYTF. The CDR3 region has the DNA TGTGCCAGCAGCTTTGACAGCGTCTATGGCTACACCTTC.